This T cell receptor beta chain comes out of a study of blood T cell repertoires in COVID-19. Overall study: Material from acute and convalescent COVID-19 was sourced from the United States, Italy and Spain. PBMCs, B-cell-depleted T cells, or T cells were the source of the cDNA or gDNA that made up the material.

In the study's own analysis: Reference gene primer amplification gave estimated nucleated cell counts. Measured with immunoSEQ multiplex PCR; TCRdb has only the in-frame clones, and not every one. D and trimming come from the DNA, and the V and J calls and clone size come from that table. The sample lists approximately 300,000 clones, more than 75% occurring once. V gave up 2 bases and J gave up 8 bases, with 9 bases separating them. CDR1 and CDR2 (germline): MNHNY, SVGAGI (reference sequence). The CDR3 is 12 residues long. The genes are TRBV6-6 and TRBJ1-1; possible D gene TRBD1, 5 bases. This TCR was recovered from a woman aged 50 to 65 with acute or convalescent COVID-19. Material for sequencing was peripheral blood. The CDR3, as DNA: TGTGCCAGCAGTTACCTACAGGAGGAAGCTTTCTTT. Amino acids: CASSYLQEEAFF.